The 26 T cell receptor beta chains below all came from one sample that was sequenced in a study of blood T cells in healthy people across ages (dated by TCRdb to 2014 to 2015). Library creation used 5' RACE. Sequencing instrument: Illumina HiSeq 2500. A second PCR of about 6 to 11 cycles was performed with a sample-barcoded 5' primer and a J-beta primer mix. TCRdb redid the processing of the public reads, applying fastp at Q25 and MiXCR, and retained in-frame beta chains. Each entry is one CDR3 protein sequence, shown with its most common DNA and genes. This sample has 550,000 to 700,000 distinct CDR3 sequences in its table, and about 26% of those were observed once. Approximately 17% of the sample is held by the ten biggest clonotypes. The material sequenced was blood. These receptor sequences come from a woman between 70 and 85 years old in good health.

Regarding this clonotype: One end of the junction varies from germline; a read error may be responsible. The gene calls are TRBV10-3 and TRBJ2-5; tentatively, D is TRBD1 (6 bases). The CDR3 is 17 residues long. From germline, CDR1 is ENHRY and CDR2 SYGVKD. CDR3 residues: CVISEPAQGPRQETQYF. The CDR3 region has the DNA TGTGTCATCAGTGAGCCGGCACAGGGTCCCCGGCAAGAGACCCAGTACTTC.

V gene TRBV28 combines with J gene TRBJ2-3, with 10 bases that match TRBD1. CDR3 length: 16 amino acids. CDR1 and CDR2 (germline): MDHEN, SYDVKM. V shed 3 bases and J 1 base; nucleotides not matched to a gene: 4. CDR3 DNA sequence: TGTGCCAGCAGTTTGACAGGGGGCTACCGCACAGATACGCAGTATTTT. It yields the protein CASSLTGGYRTDTQYF.

The chain combines TRBV7-8 with TRBJ2-4; D is ambiguous. With 3 bases removed from V and 6 bases from J, the gap between germline ends came to 9 bases. This CDR3 has 13 amino acids. Germline-derived CDR1 and CDR2 are SGHVS and FQNEAQ. CDR3 coding DNA: TGTGCCAGCAGCTTTAGTGGTGGAAACATTCAGTACTTC. Its translation: CASSFSGGNIQYF.

This clonotype was seen a few times. The V gene is TRBV9, the J gene TRBJ2-1; tentatively, D is TRBD1 (6 bases). Germline V lookup: CDR1 SGDLS, CDR2 YYNGEE. The germline V and J ends were trimmed by 0 bases and 0 bases, with 10 bases remaining between them. The CDR3 totals 16 residues. The CDR3 DNA sequence: TGTGCCAGCAGCGTAGTTGGACAGCTCTCCTACAATGAGCAGTTCTTC. Amino acids: CASSVVGQLSYNEQFF.

This clonotype was seen only a few times. The rearrangement links TRBV7-9 to TRBJ1-1, with TRBD1 identical over 7 bases. This CDR3 spans 15 amino acids. The germline gives CDR1 SEHNR, CDR2 FQNEAQ (reference sequence). V was clipped by 1 base and J by 3 bases; unmatched bases: 5. This CDR3 is CASSLDRGRDTEAFF. The CDR3 DNA reads as TGTGCCAGCAGCTTAGACAGGGGTAGAGACACTGAAGCTTTCTTT.

This chain uses TRBV20-1 with TRBJ2-7; the match to TRBD1 covers 9 bases. The CDR3 consists of 15 residues. Germline trimming cut 0 bases from V and 6 bases from J; bases unmatched to any gene: 9. CDR1 DFQATT and CDR2 SNEGSKA come from the germline V gene (reference sequence). The CDR3 bases are TGCAGTGCTAGAGATAGCACAGGGGGCATAGGCGAGCAGTACTTC. It translates to CSARDSTGGIGEQYF.

The rearrangement joins TRBV20-1 to TRBJ2-1; TRBD2 aligns across 7 bases. This CDR3 is 14 amino acids long. V dropped 3 bases and J dropped 4; count of bases not matched to a gene: 6. The germline V gene encodes CDR1 DFQATT and CDR2 SNEGSKA (reference sequence). The CDR3 protein is CSARERGFYNEQFF. The CDR3 region has the DNA TGCAGTGCTAGGGAGCGGGGCTTTTACAATGAGCAGTTCTTC.

This clonotype was seen only a few times. The rearrangement uses TRBV2 and TRBJ1-4; the D gene is possibly TRBD1 (5 bases). Germline CDR1 and CDR2: SNHLY and FYNNEI. There are 12 residues in the CDR3. The ends were cut back, 7 bases at V and 12 bases at J, with 15 bases in the middle. CDR3 in amino acids: CASTTERGELFF. CDR3 bases: TGTGCCAGCACGACAGAGCGAGGGGAACTGTTTTTT.

This clonotype was counted between two and nine times. The rearrangement uses TRBV5-1 and TRBJ2-4; the match to TRBD1 covers 8 bases. This CDR3 is built from 12 residues. CDR1 and CDR2 from the germline V gene are SGHRS and YFSETQ. J lost 16 bases, V lost 0 bases, and 6 bases had no gene match. The CDR3 loop is CASSLGQGKPYF. CDR3 nucleotide sequence: TGCGCCAGCAGCTTGGGACAGGGGAAGCCATACTTC.

This clonotype was counted only a few times. This may stem from a read error, because a much larger clone lies one nucleotide away. The chain links TRBV4-3 to TRBJ1-2, with 7 bases matching TRBD1. Germline V gives CDR1 LGHNA, CDR2 YSLEER. The CDR3 totals 15 residues. CDR3 sequence reads: CASNQDYDRASGYTF. For the CDR3, the DNA is TGCGCCAGCAACCAAGACTATGACAGGGCGTCCGGCTACACCTTC.

This clonotype was detected only a few times. The rearrangement joins TRBV25-1 to TRBJ2-7, with D possibly matching TRBD1 (5 bases). V shed 8 bases and J shed 9 bases, with 23 bases lying between them. The CDR3 totals 14 residues. Germline V CDR1 and CDR2: MGHDK, SYGVNS. The CDR3 sequence: CASGNSWQSQGQYF. DNA of the CDR3: TGTGCCAGCGGTAACTCGTGGCAGTCCCAGGGGCAGTACTTC.

The chain recombines TRBV7-2 with TRBJ2-7; D remains unclear. Trimming cost V 3 bases and J 6 bases, with 12 bases left between them. Germline CDR1 reads SGHTA; CDR2 reads FQGNSA. The CDR3 is 13 amino acids. The CDR3 is CASSFHPGVEQYF. DNA of the CDR3: TGTGCCAGCAGCTTCCACCCAGGTGTCGAGCAGTACTTC.

V usage is TRBV2 and J usage is TRBJ2-2; 10 bases agree with TRBD2. Losses at the gene ends were 8 bases for V and 4 bases for J; bases not matched to a gene: 4. The CDR3 covers 14 residues. Germline values: CDR1 SNHLY, CDR2 FYNNEI. Here the CDR3 DNA reads TGTGCCAGCTTGGGACTAGCGTCCACCGGGGAGCTGTTTTTT. Its protein product is CASLGLASTGELFF. Looking up the rest from reference TRBV2 and TRBJ2-2 gives the full variable domain: EPEVTQTPSHQVTQMGQEVILRCVPISNHLYFYWYRQILGQKVEFLVSFYNNEISEKSEIFDDQFSVERPDGSNFTLKIRSTKLEDSAMYFCASLGLASTGELFFGEGSRLTVL.

The DNA for the CDR3 is TGTGCCAGCAGCTTCTTAGACAGGGGTCGGAGGAACACCATATATTTT. Protein product: CASSFLDRGRRNTIYF. The chain employs TRBV7-2 and TRBJ1-3; TRBD1 matches 8 bases. CDR1 is SGHTA and CDR2 is FQGNSA in the germline V gene. The V segment lost 3 bases and the J segment 7 bases; nucleotides outside the gene matches: 11. The CDR3 is made up of 16 amino acids.

V is TRBV6-2 or TRBV6-3 and J is TRBJ2-5; D gene ambiguous. The better agreement between TRBJ2-7 and the DNA end casts doubt on the J call. The CDR3 extends over 14 amino acids. Germline values: CDR1 MNHEY, CDR2 SVGEGT. CDR3 loop: CASSYPPPRDEQYF. The CDR3 DNA follows: TGTGCCAGCAGTTACCCCCCTCCTCGGGACGAGCAGTACTTC.

The chain combines TRBV20-1 with TRBJ2-3; TRBD2 agrees at 10 bases. Germline V gene data show CDR1 as DFQATT and CDR2 as SNEGSKA (reference sequence). Trimming cost V 5 bases and J 0 bases; bases outside gene matches: 8. CDR3 length: 16 residues. The CDR3 is CSAYHGTSVSTDTQYF. CDR3 DNA sequence: TGCAGTGCTTATCACGGGACTAGCGTGAGCACAGATACGCAGTATTTT.

Remarks on this clonotype: No conserved phenylalanine or tryptophan ends this CDR3, so it is likely a read error. The genes are TRBV27 and TRBJ1-2, with unresolved D. The CDR3 contains 13 residues. Germline loops: CDR1 MNHEY, CDR2 SMNVEV (reference sequence). V gave up 6 bases and J gave up 6 bases, with 14 bases separating them. CDR3 nucleotides: TGTGCCAGCAGCCGAACTAGGAGGAATGGCTACACCCTC. Its translation: CASSRTRRNGYTL.

The rearrangement joins TRBV6-5 to TRBJ2-7, with a tentative D call TRBD1 (6 bases). CDR1 is MNHEY and CDR2 is SVGAGI in the germline V gene. The CDR3 consists of 15 residues. Trimming stripped 0 bases from V and 7 bases from J, with 16 bases between. The CDR3 DNA follows: TGTGCCAGCAGTTACTCGATCCAGGGGATGAGGGAGCAGTACTTC. This translates into CASSYSIQGMREQYF.

This clonotype was seen only a few times. The CDR3 spells CASSVLTGTGNEQYF. The DNA of the CDR3 is TGTGCCAGCTCAGTCTTAACCGGGACAGGGAACGAGCAGTACTTC. The chain links TRBV18 to TRBJ2-1; 9 nucleotides align to TRBD1. The J call may be faulty, since TRBJ2-7 better matches the DNA end. The CDR3 covers 15 residues. CDR1 KGHSH and CDR2 LQKENI come from the germline V gene.

This clonotype was seen only once. The chain joins TRBV5-5 to TRBJ1-1; D remains ambiguous. Trimming cost V 2 bases and J 0 bases, with 14 bases left between them. CDR1 and CDR2 from the germline V gene are SGHKS and YYEKEE (reference sequence). CDR3 length: 16 residues. CDR3 residues: CASSFGESKLNTEAFF. The DNA of the CDR3 is TGTGCCAGCAGCTTCGGGGAGAGTAAACTGAACACTGAAGCTTTCTTT. Full variable domain (remainder filled in from reference TRBV5-5 and TRBJ1-1): DAGVTQSPTHLIKTRGQQVTLRCSPISGHKSVSWYQQVLGQGPQFIFQYYEKEERGRGNFPDRFSARQFPNYSSELNVNALLLGDSALYLCASSFGESKLNTEAFFGQGTRLTVV.

The chain has TRBV5-1 and TRBJ1-1; the D is unclear. CDR1 SGHRS and CDR2 YFSETQ come from the germline V gene. The CDR3 is 12 residues long. V lost 0 bases and J lost 10, with 10 bases in between. The CDR3 region has the DNA TGCGCCAGCAGCTTGGAGGGTGTGGCAGCTTTCTTT. Translated, it gives CASSLEGVAAFF.

This chain uses TRBV7-8 with TRBJ1-5, with TRBD1 as a possible D gene (5 bases). The CDR3 covers 15 residues. Germline CDR1 is SGHVS and CDR2 is FQNEAQ. Trimming removed 1 base at V and 8 bases at J, with 15 bases between. CDR3 in DNA: TGTGCCAGCAGCTTAGAGTTAGGGGACTTCGAGCCCCAGCATTTT. It specifies CASSLELGDFEPQHF.

The chain is built from TRBV7-2 and TRBJ2-1; 8 nucleotides align to TRBD2. Trimming at V came to 7 bases and at J to 3 bases, leaving 11 bases not matched to a gene. This CDR3 contains 16 residues. CDR1 SGHTA and CDR2 FQGNSA come from the germline V gene. This CDR3 reads CASIPPRAGDYNEQFF. CDR3 sequence (DNA): TGTGCCAGCATTCCCCCGAGAGCGGGGGACTACAATGAGCAGTTCTTC.

The chain joins TRBV20-1 to TRBJ1-4; 10 bases are a match to TRBD1. V dropped 5 bases and J dropped 8; count of bases not matched to a gene: 5. Germline lookup yields CDR1 DFQATT and CDR2 SNEGSKA (reference sequence). This CDR3 region has 13 residues. The CDR3 nucleotides are TGCAGTGCTGTAGACAGGGGGCAGGAAAAACTGTTTTTT. Translated, it gives CSAVDRGQEKLFF.

This chain uses TRBV6-2 or TRBV6-3 with TRBJ2-1; 9 bases match TRBD2. The CDR3 is made up of 16 amino acids. The ends lost 5 bases at V and 0 bases at J; junction bases unmatched: 5. From germline, CDR1 is MNHEY and CDR2 SVGEGT. This CDR3 reads CASSTASGISYNEQFF. CDR3 DNA sequence: TGTGCCAGCAGTACGGCTAGCGGGATCTCCTACAATGAGCAGTTCTTC.

This chain joins TRBV3-1 and TRBJ2-5; TRBD2 matches 8 bases. Per the germline V gene, CDR1 is LGHDT and CDR2 is YNNKEL (reference sequence). The CDR3 length is 16 residues. The ends lost 3 bases at V and 1 base at J; junction bases unmatched: 7. The CDR3 here is CASSHYRGGGQETQYF. For the CDR3, the DNA is TGTGCCAGCAGCCACTATCGGGGGGGCGGCCAAGAGACCCAGTACTTC.